This T cell receptor (beta chain) originates from a study of read filtering for tumor transcriptome and immune sequencing. Per germline, CDR1 SQVTM and CDR2 ANQGSEA. J was trimmed by 1 base and V by 6 bases; bases with no gene match: 5. The length of the CDR3 is 14 residues. Molecular barcoded adaptors covering alpha/delta and beta/gamma chains were used on approximately 440 ng RNA. TCRdb re-called the reads through MiXCR, storing one row per CDR3 protein. Here the sample spans around 60,000 distinct CDR3 sequences, about 19% being singletons. V gene TRBV29-1 combines with J gene TRBJ2-7; 11 nucleotides align to TRBD1. The source is a donor aged 40 or over with multiple myeloma. Input material: a population of CD138-negative cells sorted from bone marrow. For the CDR3, the DNA is TGCAGCGTCTCCGGGACAGGGGGTTCCTACGAGCAGTACTTC. Translated, it gives CSVSGTGGSYEQYF.